Following are 17 T cell receptor beta chains from one sample sequenced in a study of blood T cell repertoires in COVID-19. Profiled with immunoSEQ multiplex PCR; TCRdb holds only in-frame clones, not every one. The table includes tens of thousands of clones, 85% to 95% detected once. Material: peripheral blood. These TCRs come from a woman older than 75 with acute or convalescent COVID-19.

The chain links TRBV18 to TRBJ2-7, with TRBD1 matching 7 bases. The CDR3 extends over 17 amino acids. The germline gives CDR1 KGHSH, CDR2 LQKENI. V trimming: 2 bases; J trimming: 4 bases; junction bases outside the gene matches: 14. CDR3 nucleotide sequence: TGTGCCAGCTCACCAGCGACAGGGTCTGTCGGCGCTTACGAGCAGTACTTC. Translated: CASSPATGSVGAYEQYF. The full variable domain, rest sourced from reference TRBV18 and TRBJ2-7, is NAGVMQNPRHLVRRRGQEARLRCSPMKGHSHVYWYRQLPEEGLKFMVYLQKENIIDESGMPKERFSAEFPKEGPSILRIQQVVRGDSAAYFCASSPATGSVGAYEQYFGPGTRLTVT.

Regarding this clone: At one of its ends the junction is not consistent with the germline gene, which may arise from a read error. The chain has TRBV25-1 and TRBJ1-4; maybe TRBD1 (5 bases). The CDR3 consists of 14 residues. Germline values: CDR1 MGHDK, CDR2 SYGVNS. Here the CDR3 reads CASSEGLDNGKLFF. The CDR3 DNA reads as TGTGCCAGCAGTGAAGGTCTGGACAATGGAAAACTGTTTTTT.

The chain carries TRBV6-5 and TRBJ2-7; D unresolved. Germline loops: CDR1 MNHEY, CDR2 SVGAGI. Trimming shortened V by 1 base and J by 5 bases, and 3 bases separated the two germline ends. This CDR3 has 11 amino acids. In DNA, the CDR3 is TGTGCCAGCAGTTACTTCAACGAGCAGTACTTC. Its translation is CASSYFNEQYF.

V is TRBV27 and J is TRBJ1-1, with D uncertain. Germline V gives CDR1 MNHEY, CDR2 SMNVEV (reference sequence). Trimming left V 2 bases short and J 5 bases short, with 21 bases between. This CDR3 has 17 residues. CDR3 region: CASSLKLGGLRETEAFF. For the CDR3, the DNA is TGTGCCAGCAGTTTAAAGTTGGGCGGGTTGCGTGAGACTGAAGCTTTCTTT.

This rearrangement joins TRBV11-2 to TRBJ2-1; tentative D call: TRBD1 (6 bases). Trimming stripped 4 bases from V and 4 bases from J, with 8 bases between. The germline gives CDR1 SGHAT, CDR2 FQNNGV. This CDR3 is 13 amino acids long. CDR3 in amino acids: CASSWGLYNEQFF. CDR3 in DNA: TGTGCCAGCAGCTGGGGGCTTTACAATGAGCAGTTCTTC.

The rearrangement uses TRBV5-4 and TRBJ2-7; D remains ambiguous. The CDR3 has 15 amino acids. The V end was cut by 2 bases, the J end by 0 bases, with 12 bases between. CDR1 is SGHNT and CDR2 is YYREEE in the germline V gene (reference sequence). The CDR3 region is CASSLDLFGSYEQYF. In DNA form, the CDR3 reads TGTGCCAGCAGCTTAGACTTATTTGGCTCCTACGAGCAGTACTTC.

The chain links TRBV4-2 to TRBJ2-1, with TRBD2 matching over 7 bases. The CDR3 consists of 15 residues. J lost 9 bases, V lost 0 bases, and 8 bases had no gene match. Germline CDR1 reads LGHNA; CDR2 reads YNFKEQ. The CDR3 here is CASSQDGTSASEQFF. The DNA for the CDR3 is TGTGCCAGCAGCCAAGACGGTACTAGCGCCAGTGAGCAGTTCTTC.

The gene calls are TRBV5-1 and TRBJ2-1; D possibly corresponds to TRBD2 (5 bases). The CDR3 has 15 residues. V was shortened by 1 base and J by 2 bases, with 10 bases between the two germline ends. Germline V gives CDR1 SGHRS, CDR2 YFSETQ. This CDR3 is CASSLLSGPYNEQFF. CDR3 bases: TGCGCCAGCAGCTTGTTGAGCGGCCCCTACAATGAGCAGTTCTTC.

This clone was found a few times. The chain's CDR3 is CASSQDSETYNEQFF. The CDR3 nucleotides are TGTGCCAGCAGCCAAGACAGCGAAACCTACAATGAGCAGTTCTTC. The J gene is TRBJ2-1, the V gene TRBV4-2, with D hard to call. V gave up 0 bases and J gave up 2 bases, with 8 bases separating them. The CDR3 length is 15 residues. CDR1 is LGHNA and CDR2 is YNFKEQ in the germline V gene.

This sequence joins TRBV5-5 and TRBJ1-2; 9 bases map to TRBD1. Germline V CDR1 and CDR2: SGHKS, YYEKEE (reference sequence). J was trimmed by 5 bases and V by 5 bases; bases with no gene match: 7. This CDR3 has 14 amino acids. CDR3 protein: CASRTGTGSYGYTF. The CDR3 DNA is TGTGCCAGCAGAACCGGGACAGGGAGTTATGGCTACACCTTC.

The chain joins TRBV3-1 (or the pseudogene TRBV3-2) to TRBJ1-2, with a weak D call TRBD1 (6 bases). CDR1 is LGHDT and CDR2 is YNNKEL in the germline V gene (reference sequence). This CDR3 comprises 16 residues. Trimming shortened V by 3 bases and J by 3 bases, and 17 bases separated the two germline ends. DNA of the CDR3: TGTGCCAGCAGCCAGGGATTACAGGGATCTCACTATGGCTACACCTTC. Translated: CASSQGLQGSHYGYTF.

This chain uses TRBV4-2 with TRBJ2-2; D is undetermined. CDR1 is LGHNA and CDR2 is YNFKEQ in the germline V gene. This CDR3 contains 19 residues. The V gene lost 0 bases and the J gene lost 1 base, with 18 bases spanning the gap. The CDR3 loop reads CASSQDRPSFTGNTGELFF. DNA of the CDR3: TGTGCCAGCAGCCAAGATCGTCCCTCTTTTACTGGGAACACCGGGGAGCTGTTTTTT.

The chain uses TRBV18 and TRBJ1-5; possibly TRBD1 for D (5 bases). The CDR3 runs to 13 residues. Trimming left V 6 bases short and J 4 bases short, with 10 bases between. Per the germline V gene, CDR1 is KGHSH and CDR2 is LQKENI. CDR3 sequence reads: CASSEGPNQPQHF. The CDR3 DNA reads as TGTGCCAGCTCGGAGGGGCCGAATCAGCCCCAGCATTTT.

The rearrangement uses TRBV12-3 or TRBV12-4 and TRBJ2-7, with 7 positions matching TRBD2. Losses at the gene ends were 3 bases for V and 12 bases for J; bases not matched to a gene: 8. The CDR3 length is 12 residues. CDR3 sequence: CASSLGRGEGYF. The CDR3 coding sequence is TGTGCCAGCAGTTTGGGACGTGGGGAGGGGTACTTC.

The rearrangement uses TRBV6-5 and TRBJ2-7, with 14 bases aligning to TRBD2. V gave up 0 bases and J gave up 4 bases; unmatched junction bases: 2. Germline V gives CDR1 MNHEY, CDR2 SVGAGI. The CDR3 loop spans 16 amino acids. The CDR3 DNA follows: TGTGCCAGCAGTTACTCGGGACTAGCGGGAGTATACGAGCAGTACTTC. Translating gives CASSYSGLAGVYEQYF.

The chain recombines TRBV13 with TRBJ1-1; D may be TRBD1 (5 bases). Trimming took off 4 bases at V and 5 bases at J, with 17 bases between the two ends. This CDR3 is 15 amino acids long. CDR1 PRHDT and CDR2 FYEKMQ come from the germline V gene (reference sequence). CDR3 loop: CASSSSRAIGTEAFF. CDR3 nucleotide sequence: TGTGCCAGCAGCTCGTCCAGGGCCATCGGGACTGAAGCTTTCTTT.

This chain connects TRBV3-1 (or the pseudogene TRBV3-2) to TRBJ2-5; 10 nucleotides match TRBD2. Trimming cost V 1 base and J 4 bases; bases outside gene matches: 3. Germline lookup yields CDR1 LGHDT and CDR2 YNNKEL (reference sequence). There are 15 residues in the CDR3. CDR3 protein: CASSQGLAGRETQYF. The CDR3 DNA sequence: TGTGCCAGCAGCCAAGGACTAGCGGGTCGAGAGACCCAGTACTTC.